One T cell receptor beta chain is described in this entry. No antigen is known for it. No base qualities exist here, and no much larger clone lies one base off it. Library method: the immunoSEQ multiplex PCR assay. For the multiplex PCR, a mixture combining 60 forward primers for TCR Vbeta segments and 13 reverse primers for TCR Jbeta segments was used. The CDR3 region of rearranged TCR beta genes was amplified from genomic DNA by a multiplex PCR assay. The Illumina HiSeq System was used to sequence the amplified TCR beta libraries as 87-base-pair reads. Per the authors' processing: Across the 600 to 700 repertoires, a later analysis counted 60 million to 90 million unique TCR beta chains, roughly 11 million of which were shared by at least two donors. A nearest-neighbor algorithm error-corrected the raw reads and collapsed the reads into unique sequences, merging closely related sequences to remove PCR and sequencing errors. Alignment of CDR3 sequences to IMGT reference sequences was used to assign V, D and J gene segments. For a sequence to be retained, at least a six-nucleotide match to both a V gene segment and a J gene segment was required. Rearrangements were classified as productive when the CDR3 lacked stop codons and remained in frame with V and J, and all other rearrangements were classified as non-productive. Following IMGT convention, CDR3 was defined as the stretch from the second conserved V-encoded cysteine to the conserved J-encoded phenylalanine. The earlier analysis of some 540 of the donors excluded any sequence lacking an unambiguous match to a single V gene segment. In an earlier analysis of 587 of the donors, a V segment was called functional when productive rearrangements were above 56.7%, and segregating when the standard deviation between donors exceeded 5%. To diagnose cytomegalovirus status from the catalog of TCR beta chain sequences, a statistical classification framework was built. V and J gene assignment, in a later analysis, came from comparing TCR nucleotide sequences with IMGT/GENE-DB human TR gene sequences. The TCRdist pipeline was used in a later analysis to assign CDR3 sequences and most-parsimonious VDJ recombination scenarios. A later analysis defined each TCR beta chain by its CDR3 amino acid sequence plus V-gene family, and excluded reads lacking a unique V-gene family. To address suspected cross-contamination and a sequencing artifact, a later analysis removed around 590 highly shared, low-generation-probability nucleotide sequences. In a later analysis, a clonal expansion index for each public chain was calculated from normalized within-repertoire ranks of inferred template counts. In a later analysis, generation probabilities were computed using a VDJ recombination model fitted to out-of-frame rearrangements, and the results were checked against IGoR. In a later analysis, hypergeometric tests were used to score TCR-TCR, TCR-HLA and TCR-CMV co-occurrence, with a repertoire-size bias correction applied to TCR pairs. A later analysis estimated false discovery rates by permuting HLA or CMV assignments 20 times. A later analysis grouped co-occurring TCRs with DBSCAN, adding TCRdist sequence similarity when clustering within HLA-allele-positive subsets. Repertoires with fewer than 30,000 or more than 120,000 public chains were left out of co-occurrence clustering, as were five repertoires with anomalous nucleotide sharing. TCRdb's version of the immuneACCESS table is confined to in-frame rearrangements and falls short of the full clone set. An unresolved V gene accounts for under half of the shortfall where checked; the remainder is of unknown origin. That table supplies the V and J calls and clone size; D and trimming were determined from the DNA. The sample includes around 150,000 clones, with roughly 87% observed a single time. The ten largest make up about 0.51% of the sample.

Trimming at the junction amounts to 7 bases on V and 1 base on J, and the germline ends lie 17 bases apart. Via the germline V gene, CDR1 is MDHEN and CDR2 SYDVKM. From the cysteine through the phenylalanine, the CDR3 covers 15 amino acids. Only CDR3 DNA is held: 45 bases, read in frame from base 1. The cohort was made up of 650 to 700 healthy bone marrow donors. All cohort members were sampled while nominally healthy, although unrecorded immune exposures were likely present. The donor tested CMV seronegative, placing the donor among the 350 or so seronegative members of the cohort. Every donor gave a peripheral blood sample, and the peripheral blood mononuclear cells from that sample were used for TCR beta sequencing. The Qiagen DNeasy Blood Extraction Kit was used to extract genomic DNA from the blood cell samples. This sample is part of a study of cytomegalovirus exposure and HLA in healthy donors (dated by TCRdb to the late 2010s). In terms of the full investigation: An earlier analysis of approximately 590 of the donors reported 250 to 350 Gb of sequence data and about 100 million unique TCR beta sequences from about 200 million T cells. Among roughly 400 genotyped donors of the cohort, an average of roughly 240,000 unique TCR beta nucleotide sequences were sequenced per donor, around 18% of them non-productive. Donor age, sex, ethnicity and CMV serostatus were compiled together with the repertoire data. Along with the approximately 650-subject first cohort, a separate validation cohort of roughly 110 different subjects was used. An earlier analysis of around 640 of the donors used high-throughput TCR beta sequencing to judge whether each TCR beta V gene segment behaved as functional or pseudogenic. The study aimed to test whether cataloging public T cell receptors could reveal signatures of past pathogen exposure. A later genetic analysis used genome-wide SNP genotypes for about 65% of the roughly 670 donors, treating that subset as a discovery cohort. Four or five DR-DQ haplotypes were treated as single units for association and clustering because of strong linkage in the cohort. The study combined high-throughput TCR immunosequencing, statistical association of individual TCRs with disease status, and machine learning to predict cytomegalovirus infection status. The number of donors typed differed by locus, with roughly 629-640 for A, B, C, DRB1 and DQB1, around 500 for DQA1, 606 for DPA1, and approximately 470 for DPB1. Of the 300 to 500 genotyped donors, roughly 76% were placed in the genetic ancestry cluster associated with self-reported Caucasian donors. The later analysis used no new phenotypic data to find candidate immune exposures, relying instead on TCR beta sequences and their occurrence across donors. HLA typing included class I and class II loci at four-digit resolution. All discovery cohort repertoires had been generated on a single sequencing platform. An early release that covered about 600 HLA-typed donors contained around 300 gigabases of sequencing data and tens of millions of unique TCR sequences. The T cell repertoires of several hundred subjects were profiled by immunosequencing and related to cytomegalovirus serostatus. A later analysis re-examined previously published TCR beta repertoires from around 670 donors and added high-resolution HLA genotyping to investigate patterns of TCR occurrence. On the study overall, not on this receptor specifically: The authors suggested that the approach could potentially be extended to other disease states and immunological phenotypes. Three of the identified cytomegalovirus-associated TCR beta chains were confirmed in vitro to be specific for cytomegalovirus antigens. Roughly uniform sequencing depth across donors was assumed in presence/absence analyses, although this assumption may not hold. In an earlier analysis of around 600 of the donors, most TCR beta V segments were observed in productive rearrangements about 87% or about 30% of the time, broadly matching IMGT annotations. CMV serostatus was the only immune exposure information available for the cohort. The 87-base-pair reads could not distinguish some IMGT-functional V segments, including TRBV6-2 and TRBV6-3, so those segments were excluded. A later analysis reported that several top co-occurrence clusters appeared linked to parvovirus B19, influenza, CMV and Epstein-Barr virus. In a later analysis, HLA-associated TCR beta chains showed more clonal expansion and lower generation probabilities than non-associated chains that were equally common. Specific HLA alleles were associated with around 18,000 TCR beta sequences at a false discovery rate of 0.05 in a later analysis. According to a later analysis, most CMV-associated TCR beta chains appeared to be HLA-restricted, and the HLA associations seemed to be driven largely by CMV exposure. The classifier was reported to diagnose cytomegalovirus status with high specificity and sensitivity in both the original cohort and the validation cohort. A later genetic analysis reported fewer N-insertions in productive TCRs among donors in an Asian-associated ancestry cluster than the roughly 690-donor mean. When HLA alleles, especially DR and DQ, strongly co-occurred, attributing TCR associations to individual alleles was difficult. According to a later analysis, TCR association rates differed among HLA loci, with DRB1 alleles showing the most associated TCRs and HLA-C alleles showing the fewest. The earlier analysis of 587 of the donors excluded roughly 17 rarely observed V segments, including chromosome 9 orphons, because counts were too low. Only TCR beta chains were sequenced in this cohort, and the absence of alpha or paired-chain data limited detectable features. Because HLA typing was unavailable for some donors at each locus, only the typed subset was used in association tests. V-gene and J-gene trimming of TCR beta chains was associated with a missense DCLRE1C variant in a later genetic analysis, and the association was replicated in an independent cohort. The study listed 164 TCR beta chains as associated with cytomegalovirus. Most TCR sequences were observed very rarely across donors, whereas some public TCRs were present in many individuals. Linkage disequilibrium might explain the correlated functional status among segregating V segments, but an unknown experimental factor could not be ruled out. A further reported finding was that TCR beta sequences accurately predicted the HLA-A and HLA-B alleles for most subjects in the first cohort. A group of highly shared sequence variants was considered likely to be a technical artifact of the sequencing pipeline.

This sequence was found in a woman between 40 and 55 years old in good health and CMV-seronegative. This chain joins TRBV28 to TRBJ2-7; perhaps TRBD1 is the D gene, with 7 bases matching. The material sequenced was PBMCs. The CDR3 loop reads CASTEGANPSYEQYF. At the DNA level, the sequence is TGTGCCAGCACGGAGGGGGCAAACCCTTCCTACGAGCAGTACTTC.